Presented here are 11 T cell receptor beta chains from one specimen sequenced in a study of blood T cell repertoires in COVID-19. The repertoire was sequenced with immunoSEQ multiplex PCR; TCRdb's copy has only in-frame clones and lacks some. The table includes under 300,000 clones, around 89% detected once. Sequencing was performed on PBMCs or T cells enriched from blood (not recorded which). All receptors derive from a woman aged 55 to 70 in a cohort exposed to, infected with or recovered from COVID-19 (not recorded which).

The chain combines TRBV11-2 with TRBJ2-2; TRBD2 might be the D (5 bases). The germline CDR1 and CDR2 sequences are SGHAT and FQNNGV. Trimming removed 5 bases at V and 2 bases at J, with 12 bases between. CDR3 length: 15 residues. The CDR3 here is CASSPGLLNTGELFF. The DNA of the CDR3 is TGTGCCAGCAGCCCCGGACTGCTTAACACCGGGGAGCTGTTTTTT.

The chain is built from TRBV18 and TRBJ2-2; D not resolved. Germline CDR1 reads KGHSH; CDR2 reads LQKENI. This CDR3 has 15 residues. The V end was cut by 8 bases, the J end by 3 bases, with 16 bases between. The CDR3 DNA is TGTGCCAGCCAACACGGAGAACCCCACACCGGGGAGCTGTTTTTT. Encoded protein: CASQHGEPHTGELFF.

The rearrangement joins TRBV6-2 or TRBV6-3 to TRBJ1-5, with D perhaps TRBD1 (5 bases). The V end lost 1 base, the J end lost 6 bases, and 10 bases lay between the germline ends. The V gene's germline CDR1 is MNHEY and CDR2 SVGEGT. This CDR3 spans 14 amino acids. This CDR3 reads CASSYLQGGQPQHF. The CDR3 DNA is TGTGCCAGCAGTTACTTGCAGGGAGGTCAGCCCCAGCATTTT.

The genes are TRBV27 and TRBJ1-2; 11 nucleotides match TRBD1. Germline assignment: CDR1 MNHEY and CDR2 SMNVEV (reference sequence). The CDR3 is 17 residues long. Losses at the gene ends were 5 bases for V and 4 bases for J; bases not matched to a gene: 12. The CDR3 loop is CASSLYGTGGDSYGYTF. DNA of the CDR3: TGTGCCAGCAGTCTATATGGGACAGGGGGAGATTCCTATGGCTACACCTTC.

This clone was observed once. V usage is TRBV2 and J usage is TRBJ2-7; no clear D gene. Germline lookup yields CDR1 SNHLY and CDR2 FYNNEI. V shed 6 bases and J shed 6 bases, with 15 bases lying between them. The CDR3 has 13 residues. The CDR3 DNA is TGTGCCAGCAGCGTCTTAACAGTCTCCGAGCAGTACTTC. Translated, it gives CASSVLTVSEQYF.

J is TRBJ2-7 and V is TRBV28; 8 nucleotides match TRBD1. CDR3 length equals 15 residues. The V segment lost 7 bases and the J segment 0 bases; nucleotides outside the gene matches: 8. The V gene's germline CDR1 is MDHEN and CDR2 SYDVKM. The CDR3: CASTVPGQASYEQYF. The CDR3, as DNA: TGTGCCAGCACCGTACCGGGACAGGCCTCCTACGAGCAGTACTTC. Looking up the rest from reference TRBV28 and TRBJ2-7 gives the full variable domain: DVKVTQSSRYLVKRTGEKVFLECVQDMDHENMFWYRQDPGLGLRLIYFSYDVKMKEKGDIPEGYSVSREKKERFSLILESASTNQTSMYLCASTVPGQASYEQYFGPGTRLTVT.

This sequence joins TRBV5-1 and TRBJ2-7, with TRBD1 matching over 8 bases. The V gene end was trimmed by 0 bases and the J gene end by 5 bases; junction bases not matched to a gene: 10. CDR1 and CDR2 (germline): SGHRS, YFSETQ. This CDR3 is 16 amino acids long. Here the CDR3 reads CASSLGGQVAEHEQYF. DNA for the CDR3: TGCGCCAGCAGCTTGGGGGGACAGGTCGCCGAGCACGAGCAGTACTTC.

The chain joins TRBV30 to TRBJ1-2; D may be TRBD1 (5 bases). CDR3 length: 13 residues. Per germline, CDR1 GTSNPN and CDR2 SVGIG (reference sequence). Trimming left V 4 bases short and J 0 bases short, with 9 bases between. CDR3 residues: CAWKGTANYGYTF. DNA of the CDR3: TGTGCCTGGAAAGGGACTGCTAACTATGGCTACACCTTC.

The V and J genes are TRBV7-3 and TRBJ2-2; 9 bases agree with TRBD2. V gave up 1 base and J gave up 7 bases; unmatched junction bases: 7. Germline CDR1 and CDR2: SGHTA and FQGTGA. The CDR3 runs to 16 residues. The CDR3 DNA reads as TGTGCCAGCAGCTTAATGGGCGGGAGGGCCGGCGGGGAGCTGTTTTTT. Encoded protein: CASSLMGGRAGGELFF. Looking up the rest from reference TRBV7-3 and TRBJ2-2 gives the full variable domain: GAGVSQTPSNKVTEKGKYVELRCDPISGHTALYWYRQSLGQGPEFLIYFQGTGAADDSGLPNDRFFAVRPEGSVSTLKIQRTERGDSAVYLCASSLMGGRAGGELFFGEGSRLTVL.

The chain recombines TRBV5-3 with TRBJ2-4, with D maybe TRBD2 (6 bases). TRBV5-3 is an ORF; its function is uncertain. The CDR3 totals 16 residues. V lost 4 bases to trimming and J lost 3 bases, with 17 bases between them. The CDR3 DNA reads as TGTGCCAGAAGCCGGGGGAGGAGCGGCGACAAAAACATTCAGTACTTC. It specifies CARSRGRSGDKNIQYF.

The chain recombines TRBV5-1 with TRBJ2-5, with 9 bases aligning to TRBD2. CDR3 length: 19 residues. CDR1 is SGHRS and CDR2 is YFSETQ in the germline V gene. With 0 bases clipped from V and 14 bases from J, the junction kept 26 bases outside the gene matches. For the CDR3, the DNA is TGCGCCAGCAGCTTGGGCGAGACTAGCGGAGGGATTGTTGGTAAGGCCGGATACTTC. This translates into CASSLGETSGGIVGKAGYF.